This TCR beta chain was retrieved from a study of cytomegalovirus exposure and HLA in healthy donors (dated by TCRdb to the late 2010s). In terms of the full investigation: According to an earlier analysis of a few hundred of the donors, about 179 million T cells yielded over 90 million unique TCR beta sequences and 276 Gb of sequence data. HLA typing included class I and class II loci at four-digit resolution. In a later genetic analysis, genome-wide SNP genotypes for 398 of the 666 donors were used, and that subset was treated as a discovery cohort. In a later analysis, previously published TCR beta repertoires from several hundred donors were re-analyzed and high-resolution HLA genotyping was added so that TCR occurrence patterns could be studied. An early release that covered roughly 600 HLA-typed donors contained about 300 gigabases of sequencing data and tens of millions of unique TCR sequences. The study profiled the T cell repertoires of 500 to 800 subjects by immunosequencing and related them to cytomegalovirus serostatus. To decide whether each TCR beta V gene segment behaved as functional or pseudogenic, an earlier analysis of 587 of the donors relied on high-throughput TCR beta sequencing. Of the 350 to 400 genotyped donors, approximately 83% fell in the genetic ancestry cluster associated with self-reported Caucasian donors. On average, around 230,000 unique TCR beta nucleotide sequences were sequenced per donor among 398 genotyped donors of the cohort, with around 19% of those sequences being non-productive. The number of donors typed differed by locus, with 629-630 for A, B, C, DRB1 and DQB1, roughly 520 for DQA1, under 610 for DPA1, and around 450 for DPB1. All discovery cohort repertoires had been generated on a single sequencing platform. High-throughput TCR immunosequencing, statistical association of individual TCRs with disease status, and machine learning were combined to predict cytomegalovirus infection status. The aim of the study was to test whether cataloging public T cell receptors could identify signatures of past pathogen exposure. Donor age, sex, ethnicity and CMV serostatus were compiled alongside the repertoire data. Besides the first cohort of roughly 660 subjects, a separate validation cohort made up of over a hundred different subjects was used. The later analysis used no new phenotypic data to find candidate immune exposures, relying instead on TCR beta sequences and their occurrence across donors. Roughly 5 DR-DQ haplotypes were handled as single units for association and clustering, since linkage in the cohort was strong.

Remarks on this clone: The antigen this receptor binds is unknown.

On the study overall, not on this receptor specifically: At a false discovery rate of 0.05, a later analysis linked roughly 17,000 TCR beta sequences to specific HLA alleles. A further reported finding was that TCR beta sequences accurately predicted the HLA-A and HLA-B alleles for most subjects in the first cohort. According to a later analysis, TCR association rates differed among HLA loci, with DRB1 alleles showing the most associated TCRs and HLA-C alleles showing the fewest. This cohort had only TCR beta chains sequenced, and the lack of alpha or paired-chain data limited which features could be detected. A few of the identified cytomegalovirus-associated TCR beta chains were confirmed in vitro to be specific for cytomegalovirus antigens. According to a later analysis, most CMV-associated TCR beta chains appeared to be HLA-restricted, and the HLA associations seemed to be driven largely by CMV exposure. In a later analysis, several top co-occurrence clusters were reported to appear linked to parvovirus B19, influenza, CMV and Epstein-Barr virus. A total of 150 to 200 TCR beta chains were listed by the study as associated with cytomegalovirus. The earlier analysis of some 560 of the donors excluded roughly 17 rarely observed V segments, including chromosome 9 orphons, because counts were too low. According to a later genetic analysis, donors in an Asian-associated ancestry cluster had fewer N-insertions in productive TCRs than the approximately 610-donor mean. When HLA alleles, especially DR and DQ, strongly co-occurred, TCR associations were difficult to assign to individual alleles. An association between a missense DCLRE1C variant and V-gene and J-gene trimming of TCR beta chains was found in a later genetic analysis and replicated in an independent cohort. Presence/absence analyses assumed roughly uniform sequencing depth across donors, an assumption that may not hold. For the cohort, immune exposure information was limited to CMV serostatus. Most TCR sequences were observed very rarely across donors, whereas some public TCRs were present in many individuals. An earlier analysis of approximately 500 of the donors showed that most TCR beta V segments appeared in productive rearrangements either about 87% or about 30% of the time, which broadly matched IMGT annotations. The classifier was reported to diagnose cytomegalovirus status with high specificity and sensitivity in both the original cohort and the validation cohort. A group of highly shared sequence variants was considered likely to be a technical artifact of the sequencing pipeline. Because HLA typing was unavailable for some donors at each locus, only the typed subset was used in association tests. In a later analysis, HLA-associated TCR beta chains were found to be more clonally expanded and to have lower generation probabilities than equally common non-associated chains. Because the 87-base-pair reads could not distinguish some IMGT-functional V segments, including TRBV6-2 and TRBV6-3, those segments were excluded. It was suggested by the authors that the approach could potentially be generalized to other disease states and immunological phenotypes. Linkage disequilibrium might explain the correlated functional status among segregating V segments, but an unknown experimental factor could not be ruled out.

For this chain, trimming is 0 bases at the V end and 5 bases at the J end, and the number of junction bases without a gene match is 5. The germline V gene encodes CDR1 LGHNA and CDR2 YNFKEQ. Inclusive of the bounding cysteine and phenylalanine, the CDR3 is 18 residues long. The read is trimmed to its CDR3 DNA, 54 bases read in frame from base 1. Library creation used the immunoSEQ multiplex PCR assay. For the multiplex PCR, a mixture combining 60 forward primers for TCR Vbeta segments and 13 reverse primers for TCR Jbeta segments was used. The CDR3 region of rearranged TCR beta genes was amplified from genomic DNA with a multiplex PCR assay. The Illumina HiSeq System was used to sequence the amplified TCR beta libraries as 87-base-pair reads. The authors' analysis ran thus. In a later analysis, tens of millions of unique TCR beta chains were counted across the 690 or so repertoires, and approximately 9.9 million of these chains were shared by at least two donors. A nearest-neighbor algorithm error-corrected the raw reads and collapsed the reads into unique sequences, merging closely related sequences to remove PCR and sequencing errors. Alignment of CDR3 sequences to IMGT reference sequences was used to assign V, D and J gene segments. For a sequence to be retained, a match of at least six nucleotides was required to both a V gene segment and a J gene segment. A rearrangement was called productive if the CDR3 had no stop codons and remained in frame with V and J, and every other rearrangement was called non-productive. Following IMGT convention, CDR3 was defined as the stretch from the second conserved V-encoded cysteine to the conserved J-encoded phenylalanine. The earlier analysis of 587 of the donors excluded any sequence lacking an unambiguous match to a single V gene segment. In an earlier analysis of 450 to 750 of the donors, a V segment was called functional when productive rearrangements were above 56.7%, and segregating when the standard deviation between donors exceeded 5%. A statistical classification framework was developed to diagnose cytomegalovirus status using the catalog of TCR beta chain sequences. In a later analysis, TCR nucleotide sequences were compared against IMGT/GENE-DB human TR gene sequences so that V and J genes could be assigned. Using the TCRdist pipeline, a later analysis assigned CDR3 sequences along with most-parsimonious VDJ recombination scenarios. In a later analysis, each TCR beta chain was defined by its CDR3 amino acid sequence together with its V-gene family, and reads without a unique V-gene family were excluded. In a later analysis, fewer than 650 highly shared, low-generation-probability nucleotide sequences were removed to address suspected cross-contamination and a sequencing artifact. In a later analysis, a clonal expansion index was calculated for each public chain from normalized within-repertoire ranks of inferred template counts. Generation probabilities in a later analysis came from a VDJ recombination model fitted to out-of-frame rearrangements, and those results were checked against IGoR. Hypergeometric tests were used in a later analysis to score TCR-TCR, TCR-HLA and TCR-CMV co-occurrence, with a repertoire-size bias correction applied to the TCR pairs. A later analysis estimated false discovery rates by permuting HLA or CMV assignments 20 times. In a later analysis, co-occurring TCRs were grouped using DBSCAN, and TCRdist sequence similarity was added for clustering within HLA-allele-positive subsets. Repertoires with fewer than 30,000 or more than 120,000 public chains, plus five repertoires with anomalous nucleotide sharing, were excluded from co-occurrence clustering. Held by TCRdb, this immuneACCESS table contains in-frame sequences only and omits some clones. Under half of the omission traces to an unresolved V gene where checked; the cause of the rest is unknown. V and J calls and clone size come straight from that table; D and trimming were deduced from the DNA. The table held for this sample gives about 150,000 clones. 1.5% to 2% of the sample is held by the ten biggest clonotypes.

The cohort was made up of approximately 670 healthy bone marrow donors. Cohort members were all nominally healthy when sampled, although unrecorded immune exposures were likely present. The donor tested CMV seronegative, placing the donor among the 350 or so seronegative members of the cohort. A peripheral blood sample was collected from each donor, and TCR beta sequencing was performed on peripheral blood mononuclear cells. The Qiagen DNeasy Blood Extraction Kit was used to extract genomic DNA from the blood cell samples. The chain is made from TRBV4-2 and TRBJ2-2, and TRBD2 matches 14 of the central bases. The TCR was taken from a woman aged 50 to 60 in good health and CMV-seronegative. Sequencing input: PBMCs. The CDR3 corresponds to CASSQDPGTSGRTGELFF. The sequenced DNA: TGTGCCAGCAGCCAAGATCCCGGGACTAGCGGGAGAACCGGGGAGCTGTTTTTT.